This T cell receptor beta chain emerged from a study of blood T cells in healthy people across ages. Germline-derived CDR1 and CDR2 are KGHSH and LQKENI. The ends lost 6 bases at V and 2 bases at J; junction bases unmatched: 9. This CDR3 contains 15 residues. With a J-beta primer mix and a sample-barcoded 5' primer, a second PCR ran roughly 6 to 12 cycles. Every cDNA molecule bore a tag from a template-switch adaptor containing 12 random nucleotides. TCRdb reprocessed the 5' RACE reads with MiXCR, giving one entry per CDR3 protein. The table records roughly 1,800,000 distinct CDR3 sequences, roughly 52% of them present only once.

The clonotype originates from a woman aged 40 to 50 in good health. The material sequenced was blood. The V and J genes are TRBV18 and TRBJ1-1; 7 nucleotides align to TRBD1. CDR3 region: CASSGTDITNTEAFF. DNA for the CDR3: TGTGCCAGCTCTGGGACAGACATCACTAACACTGAAGCTTTCTTT.